What follows are 2 T cell receptor beta chains derived from one specimen sequenced in a study of T cell clones after liver transplantation. Assay used: immunoSEQ multiplex PCR; TCRdb lists only in-frame clones, some missing. The sample contains tens of thousands of clones, about four fifths of which appear only once. Sequenced material: CD4+ T cells from blood, taken 12 months after liver transplant. The receptors come from a human patient who received a liver transplant. The graft donor may be the source of some T cells.

This clone was seen a handful of times. The rearrangement uses TRBV5-1 and TRBJ2-1; maybe TRBD2 (5 bases). Germline lookup yields CDR1 SGHRS and CDR2 YFSETQ. Trimming removed 2 bases at V and 8 bases at J, with 14 bases between. The CDR3 is made up of 14 amino acids. The CDR3 DNA reads as TGCGCCAGCAGCTTCACTAGAACTGGTGATGAGCAGTTCTTC. Its protein is CASSFTRTGDEQFF.

This clone was detected a few times. The chain is built from TRBV6-5 and TRBJ2-7; 7 nucleotides agree with TRBD1. The CDR3 extends over 13 amino acids. With V trimmed by 7 bases and J by 3 bases, 6 bases remained unmatched. From germline, CDR1 is MNHEY and CDR2 SVGAGI. CDR3 DNA: TGTGCCAGCAAACCGGGACAGAACTACGAGCAGTACTTC. Encoded protein: CASKPGQNYEQYF.